The sample holds a few counts of the clone carrying this TCR beta chain. What it recognizes is unknown. The CDR3 spans 20 residues. In germline, CDR1 is LGHNT, CDR2 FRNRAP. V lost 2 bases, J lost 5 bases, and 30 bases lay in between. Amplification yielded TCR beta CDR3 regions, with RNA transcripts as the source. Initially, a first-round RT-PCR of the TCR CDR3 employed the HTBI primer set. Each CDR3 protein gets one entry after TCRdb re-called the multiplex PCR reads with MiXCR. This sample has 600,000 or so distinct CDR3 sequences, with approximately 15% found just once. This sample is drawn from a study of T cells in Graves' hyperthyroidism and ophthalmopathy. General observations from the study: Blood also contained most expanded thyroid clonotypes above 0.001.

Sequenced input: blood. J is TRBJ1-1 and V is TRBV12-5; TRBD1 might be the D (6 bases). This clonotype originated in a woman aged 18-29 years with Graves' ophthalmopathy. The chain's CDR3 is CASGLRSWGGRGFEWTEAFF. CDR3 coding DNA: TGTGCTAGTGGTTTGCGTAGCTGGGGTGGCAGGGGATTTGAATGGACTGAAGCTTTCTTT.